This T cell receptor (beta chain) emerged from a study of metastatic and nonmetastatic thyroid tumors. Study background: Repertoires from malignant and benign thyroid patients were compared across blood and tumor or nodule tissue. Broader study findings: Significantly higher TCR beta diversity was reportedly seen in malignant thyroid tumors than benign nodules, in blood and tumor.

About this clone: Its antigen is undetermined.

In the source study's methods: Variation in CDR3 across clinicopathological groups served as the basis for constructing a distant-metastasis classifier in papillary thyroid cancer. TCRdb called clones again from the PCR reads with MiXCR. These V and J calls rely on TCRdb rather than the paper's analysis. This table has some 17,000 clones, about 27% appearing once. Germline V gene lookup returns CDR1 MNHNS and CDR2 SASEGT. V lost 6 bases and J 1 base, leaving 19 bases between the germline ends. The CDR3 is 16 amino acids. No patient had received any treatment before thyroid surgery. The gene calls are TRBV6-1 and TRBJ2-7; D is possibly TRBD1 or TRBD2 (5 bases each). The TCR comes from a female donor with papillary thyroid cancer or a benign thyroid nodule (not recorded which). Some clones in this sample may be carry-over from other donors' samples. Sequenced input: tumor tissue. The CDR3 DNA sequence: TGTGCCAGCAGGGGCCCGTATGAGGGGCGGTCCTACGAGCAGTACTTC. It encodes CASRGPYEGRSYEQYF.